Below are 15 T cell receptor beta chains sequenced from a single sample in a study of human T cells and chemical hapten exposure. Total RNA was extracted from unfractionated whole blood. One entry per CDR3 protein, called by TCRdb with MiXCR from the 5' RACE reads. This table has about 140,000 distinct CDR3 sequences, 4.1% appearing once. The receptor source for this set is a female donor in good health.

The chain carries TRBV16 and TRBJ1-1; D is undetermined. The germline CDR1 and CDR2 sequences are KGHSY and FQNENV. The CDR3 spans 13 residues. V lost 1 base, J lost 5 bases, and 8 bases lay in between. The CDR3 DNA reads as TGTGCCAGCAGCCAATTTGACGGAACTGAAGCTTTCTTT. Its translation: CASSQFDGTEAFF.

This clonotype was seen ten or more times. This rearrangement joins TRBV5-1 to TRBJ1-2; possible D gene TRBD1, 5 bases. With 0 bases removed from V and 6 bases from J, the gap between germline ends came to 9 bases. The CDR3 extends over 13 amino acids. CDR1 and CDR2 (germline): SGHRS, YFSETQ. DNA of the CDR3: TGCGCCAGCAGCTTGGTTAGGGGCGATGGCTACACCTTC. Translated: CASSLVRGDGYTF. Using reference TRBV5-1 and TRBJ1-2 for the parts outside the CDR3, the full variable domain is KAGVTQTPRYLIKTRGQQVTLSCSPISGHRSVSWYQQTPGQGLQFLFEYFSETQRNKGNFPGRFSGRQFSNSRSEMNVSTLELGDSALYLCASSLVRGDGYTFGSGTRLTVV.

This clonotype was seen ten or more times. The chain uses TRBV6-2 or TRBV6-3 and TRBJ1-5, with D tentatively TRBD1 (5 bases). Germline V CDR1 and CDR2: MNHEY, SVGEGT. The V and J ends lost 5 bases and 0 bases respectively, with 8 bases between them. This CDR3 region has 14 residues. This CDR3 is CASSVGGSNQPQHF. The DNA of the CDR3 is TGTGCCAGCAGTGTCGGGGGTAGCAATCAGCCCCAGCATTTT.

This clonotype has a count of ten or more. The chain combines TRBV11-2 with TRBJ1-1, with TRBD1 identical over 12 bases. The V gene end was trimmed by 4 bases and the J gene end by 3 bases; junction bases not matched to a gene: 12. Germline loops: CDR1 SGHAT, CDR2 FQNNGV. The CDR3 is 18 amino acids. CDR3 protein: CASSSTGTGGFGDTEAFF. CDR3 nucleotide sequence: TGTGCCAGCAGCTCAACCGGGACAGGGGGCTTCGGAGACACTGAAGCTTTCTTT.

About this clonotype: A much larger clone differs from this one at a single base, so this may be a read error. The rearrangement uses TRBV25-1 and TRBJ1-1; 8 bases agree with TRBD1. Germline CDR1 and CDR2: MGHDK and SYGVNS. CDR3 length: 15 amino acids. Trimming at V came to 6 bases and at J to 1 base, leaving 7 bases not matched to a gene. The CDR3 protein is CASSARGRRNTEAFF. The CDR3 DNA is TGTGCCAGCAGCGCCAGGGGGCGTAGGAACACTGAAGCTTTCTTT. Combining the CDR3 with reference TRBV25-1 and TRBJ1-1 gives the whole variable domain EADIYQTPRYLVIGTGKKITLECSQTMGHDKMYWYQQDPGMELHLIHYSYGVNSTEKGDLSSESTVSRIRTEHFPLTLESARPSHTSQYLCASSARGRRNTEAFFGQGTRLTVV.

This clonotype was picked up many times. The rearrangement links TRBV30 to TRBJ1-2; D gene uncertain. CDR3 length: 13 residues. The germline V gene encodes CDR1 GTSNPN and CDR2 SVGIG (reference sequence). Trimming cost V 0 bases and J 4 bases, with 9 bases left between them. The CDR3 DNA follows: TGTGCCTGGAGTGTAAAAGGTTCCTATGGCTACACCTTC. This translates into CAWSVKGSYGYTF.

This clonotype has at least ten counts. The rearrangement links TRBV20-1 to TRBJ2-1, with D maybe TRBD1 (6 bases). CDR3 size: 14 residues. Germline CDR1 and CDR2: DFQATT and SNEGSKA (reference sequence). The germline V and J ends were trimmed by 2 bases and 10 bases, with 18 bases remaining between them. CDR3 DNA sequence: TGCAGTGCTAGACTCTTACCGGGACACCCGGAGCAGTTCTTC. This encodes CSARLLPGHPEQFF.

In this sample, this clonotype turned up many times. The chain is built from TRBV5-1 and TRBJ1-2; no reliable D call. Germline V CDR1 and CDR2: SGHRS, YFSETQ. V lost 0 bases, J lost 9 bases, and 12 bases lay in between. There are 13 residues in the CDR3. CDR3 region: CASSLEAQMSYTF. CDR3 bases: TGCGCCAGCAGCTTGGAGGCCCAGATGAGCTACACCTTC.

This clonotype was picked up many times. The chain joins TRBV11-2 to TRBJ2-3; unclear D gene. Trimming shortened V by 1 base and J by 6 bases, and 11 bases separated the two germline ends. Per the germline V gene, CDR1 is SGHAT and CDR2 is FQNNGV. This CDR3 has 14 amino acids. This CDR3 is CASSLGAWTDTQYF. Written as DNA, the CDR3 is TGTGCCAGCAGCTTAGGGGCCTGGACGGATACGCAGTATTTT. The full variable domain, with the rest looked up from reference TRBV11-2 and TRBJ2-3, is EAGVAQSPRYKIIEKRQSVAFWCNPISGHATLYWYQQILGQGPKLLIQFQNNGVVDDSQLPKDRFSAERLKGVDSTLKIQPAKLEDSAVYLCASSLGAWTDTQYFGPGTRLTVL.

This clonotype was counted at least ten times. The chain links TRBV6-4 to TRBJ2-3; D might be TRBD2 (6 bases). The CDR3 loop spans 17 amino acids. Germline lookup yields CDR1 MRHNA and CDR2 SNTAGT. V gave up 3 bases and J gave up 7 bases, with 23 bases separating them. The CDR3 loop reads CASSEGGGAGGGHTQYF. CDR3 nucleotide sequence: TGTGCCAGCAGTGAGGGAGGCGGGGCAGGTGGCGGGCATACGCAGTATTTT.

This clonotype has a count of ten or more. The chain carries TRBV4-1 and TRBJ2-7, with D unclear. The V gene's germline CDR1 is MGHRA and CDR2 YSYEKL. The V end was cut by 1 base, the J end by 0 bases, with 10 bases between. The CDR3 runs to 15 residues. The DNA of the CDR3 is TGCGCCAGCAGCCAAGTTATATCACACTCCTACGAGCAGTACTTC. This codes for CASSQVISHSYEQYF.

This clonotype was seen ten or more times. It is unclear where the CDR3 begins or ends on the DNA, so no DNA is shown, and the CDR3 is as TCRdb lists it. The chain recombines TRBV20-1 with TRBJ2-1; the D call of TRBD1 is as the table states it, not checked on the DNA. Germline values: CDR1 DFQATT, CDR2 SNEGSKA (reference sequence). The CDR3 has 13 residues if both end residues are counted. The CDR3 spells CSTSGGTGNEQFF.

This clonotype was recorded a few times. The chain carries TRBV20-1 and TRBJ2-3; D remains ambiguous. CDR1 DFQATT and CDR2 SNEGSKA come from the germline V gene (reference sequence). The length of the CDR3 is 15 residues. Between the trimmed V and J ends, which lost 0 bases and 6 bases, there was a span of 16 bases. As DNA, the CDR3 is TGCAGTGCTAGAGATCCGGGTCAGTTAGGTGATACGCAGTATTTT. Translating it yields CSARDPGQLGDTQYF.

This clonotype was counted ten times or more. The chain has TRBV4-3 and TRBJ2-7; 9 bases are shared with TRBD1. Germline V gene data show CDR1 as LGHNA and CDR2 as YSLEER. V shed 4 bases and J 6 bases; nucleotides not matched to a gene: 7. The CDR3 runs 14 residues. For the CDR3, the DNA is TGCGCCAGCAGCCGTGGGACAGGGTCGGCCGAGCAGTACTTC. Its protein is CASSRGTGSAEQYF.

This clonotype showed up just a few times. The rearrangement uses TRBV18 and TRBJ2-6; maybe TRBD2 (5 bases). CDR1 is KGHSH and CDR2 is LQKENI in the germline V gene. V lost 3 bases and J 2 bases, leaving 11 bases between the germline ends. CDR3 length: 16 amino acids. The CDR3 protein is CASSPSGCPGANVLTF. As DNA, the CDR3 is TGTGCCAGCTCACCTTCGGGATGCCCTGGGGCCAACGTCCTGACTTTC.